This TCR beta chain appears in the sequencing data of a study of blood T cell repertoires in COVID-19. About the research overall: Samples came from the United States, Italy and Spain, spanning acute and convalescent COVID-19. T cells, B-cell-depleted T cells, or PBMCs supplied cDNA or gDNA.

The method was immunoSEQ multiplex PCR; TCRdb's version includes in-frame clones alone and lacks a portion of them. The sample includes 110,000 or so clones, 84% of them seen just once. CDR1 KGHSH and CDR2 LQKENI come from the germline V gene. The junction had 8 bases not matched to a gene; V was cut back by 3 bases and J by 5 bases. The CDR3 covers 16 residues. The sequence came from a woman aged 40 to 55 with acute or convalescent COVID-19. The chain carries TRBV18 and TRBJ1-1, with 11 bases lining up with TRBD1. Sample: peripheral blood. CDR3 bases: TGTGCCAGCTCACCCTTTACCGGGACAGGGGGAACTGAAGCTTTCTTT. It is translated as CASSPFTGTGGTEAFF.